Listed below are T cell receptor beta chains from one sample, sequenced in a study of blood T cell repertoires in COVID-19. The protocol was immunoSEQ multiplex PCR, while the TCRdb copy is restricted to in-frame clones and leaves out a portion. The sample carries roughly 340,000 clones, about 90% recorded once. Sequencing used peripheral blood. The source is a woman aged 18-29 years who had recovered from COVID-19. CDR3s include the opening cysteine and the closing phenylalanine or tryptophan. D genes are given only for firm matches. Clone size appears in some rows only: once, few, many, or a class for an expanded clone.

.,TRBJ2-2,TRBV10-3,TRBD2,CAISEPGGPSTGELFF,TGTGCCATCAGTGAGCCGGGAGGGCCGTCCACCGGGGAGCTGTTTTTT
.,TRBJ1-5,TRBV21-1,.,CASTAGPPRRQPQHF,TGTGCCAGCACTGCGGGACCCCCCAGGAGGCAGCCCCAGCATTTT
.,TRBJ2-3,TRBV9,.,CASSARATDTQYF,TGTGCCAGCAGCGCAAGAGCCACAGATACGCAGTATTTT
.,TRBJ1-2,TRBV24-1,TRBD1,CATGDRTGGYTF,TGTGCCACCGGTGATCGGACAGGGGGCTACACCTTC
once,TRBJ1-6,TRBV2,TRBD1,CASSEDRGLASPLHF,TGTGCCAGCAGTGAAGACAGGGGACTTGCTTCACCCCTCCACTTT
.,TRBJ1-6,TRBV5-1,.,CASSVTGHATSPLHF,TGCGCCAGCAGTGTCACAGGGCATGCCACTTCACCCCTCCACTTT
.,TRBJ2-1,TRBV6-2/TRBV6-3,.,CASSYPTGLSGNEQFF,TGTGCCAGCAGTTACCCCACAGGCCTCTCCGGCAATGAGCAGTTCTTC
.,TRBJ2-2,TRBV6-5,TRBD1,CATHYGTVNTGELFF,TGTGCCACCCACTACGGGACAGTTAACACCGGGGAGCTGTTTTTT
.,TRBJ2-1,TRBV11-2,.,CASSEQGSPNNEQFF,TGTGCCAGCAGCGAGCAGGGCTCTCCTAACAATGAGCAGTTCTTC
.,TRBJ1-2,TRBV28,.,CASTGQDYGYTF,TGTGCCAGCACCGGACAAGACTATGGCTACACCTTC
.,TRBJ1-1,TRBV7-8,TRBD1,CASSSQGEDTEAFF,TGTGCCAGCAGCTCGCAGGGGGAGGACACTGAAGCTTTCTTT
once,TRBJ1-1,TRBV2,TRBD1,CASSGQGTDTEAFF,TGTGCCAGCAGCGGACAGGGGACGGACACTGAAGCTTTCTTT
.,TRBJ1-2,TRBV4-3,.,CASSQDALTVLNYGYTF,TGCGCCAGCAGCCAAGACGCCCTGACAGTTTTAAACTATGGCTACACCTTC
.,TRBJ2-1,TRBV9,TRBD2,CASSPTWTSGSYNEQFF,TGTGCCAGCAGCCCAACCTGGACTAGCGGGAGCTACAATGAGCAGTTCTTC
.,TRBJ2-3,TRBV10-1,.,CASSESRGSRDTQYF,TGCGCCAGCAGTGAGTCCCGGGGGAGTCGCGATACGCAGTATTTT
.,TRBJ2-6,TRBV21-1,.,CASSKARNRSYSGANVLTF,TGTGCCAGCAGCAAAGCTAGGAACAGGTCTTACTCTGGGGCCAACGTCCTGACTTTC
.,TRBJ1-5,TRBV27,.,CARPLGRVSNQPQHF,TGTGCCCGCCCCTTAGGCAGGGTCAGCAATCAGCCCCAGCATTTT